One sample yielded the 9 T cell receptor beta chains listed below, sequenced in a study of blood T cell repertoires in COVID-19. The method was immunoSEQ multiplex PCR; TCRdb's version includes in-frame clones alone and lacks a portion of them. The sample contains about 150,000 clones, about 85% of which appear only once. Material: peripheral blood. Source of these receptors: a man in his 70s who had recovered from COVID-19.

The rearrangement uses TRBV10-3 and TRBJ2-1; 8 bases map to TRBD2. CDR3 length equals 14 residues. V was pared by 7 bases and J by 7 bases, with 9 bases of the junction left unmatched. Germline V gene data show CDR1 as ENHRY and CDR2 as SYGVKD. The CDR3 DNA reads TGTGCCATCACCGCAGCGGGAGCGAAGAATGAGCAGTTCTTC. It specifies CAITAAGAKNEQFF.

The chain recombines TRBV30 with TRBJ1-2; D unresolved. V gave up 3 bases and J gave up 6 bases, with 17 bases separating them. This CDR3 is built from 14 residues. CDR1 GTSNPN and CDR2 SVGIG come from the germline V gene (reference sequence). The CDR3 coding sequence is TGTGCCTGGAGACCTCGCGGCAGAAATAATGGCTACACCTTC. It codes for CAWRPRGRNNGYTF.

The chain employs TRBV7-9 and TRBJ2-3; the D is unclear. CDR1 and CDR2 from the germline V gene are SEHNR and FQNEAQ (reference sequence). CDR3 length equals 14 residues. The ends were cut back, 7 bases at V and 1 base at J, with 12 bases in the middle. The CDR3 DNA sequence: TGTGCCAGCACCAAAGGGCAGGGCACAGATACGCAGTATTTT. Its protein product is CASTKGQGTDTQYF.

The chain joins TRBV12-5 to TRBJ2-1; D is possibly TRBD2 (6 bases). The CDR3 runs to 13 residues. Germline-derived CDR1 and CDR2 are LGHNT and FRNRAP. V lost 6 bases and J 0 bases, leaving 6 bases between the germline ends. The CDR3 reads CASGEGSYNEQFF. The CDR3 DNA sequence: TGTGCTAGTGGGGAGGGCTCCTACAATGAGCAGTTCTTC.

The chain combines TRBV19 with TRBJ1-1; no firm D call. The CDR3 spans 13 residues. V was pared by 1 base and J by 11 bases, with 14 bases between. In germline, CDR1 is LNHDA, CDR2 SQIVND (reference sequence). CDR3: CASSIVPSRAAFF. The DNA for the CDR3 is TGTGCCAGTAGTATAGTCCCATCCAGAGCGGCTTTCTTT.

This clone showed up just a few times. The chain joins TRBV7-8 to TRBJ1-2; the D is unclear. The CDR3 sequence is 12 residues long. V lost 0 bases and J lost 6, with 5 bases in between. Looked up from germline, CDR1 is SGHVS and CDR2 is FQNEAQ. The CDR3 here is CASSLARDGYTF. The CDR3 nucleotides are TGTGCCAGCAGCTTAGCTCGGGATGGCTACACCTTC.

The rearrangement joins TRBV30 to TRBJ1-5; TRBD1 might be the D (6 bases). The V gene lost 2 bases and the J gene lost 6 bases, with 11 bases spanning the gap. The CDR3 length is 13 residues. The germline V gene has CDR1 GTSNPN and CDR2 SVGIG (reference sequence). The CDR3 loop is CAWSPGGSQPQHF. The CDR3 bases are TGTGCCTGGAGTCCGGGGGGCAGTCAGCCCCAGCATTTT.

V is TRBV9 and J is TRBJ1-6; 11 nucleotides align to TRBD1. CDR1 and CDR2 (germline): SGDLS, YYNGEE. The CDR3 covers 14 residues. Trimming removed 3 bases from V and 10 bases from J; junction bases left unmatched: 3. This chain's CDR3 is CASSAGQGVSPLHF. The CDR3 nucleotides are TGTGCCAGCAGCGCGGGACAGGGGGTGTCACCCCTCCACTTT.

The chain joins TRBV6-2 or TRBV6-3 to TRBJ1-5; 7 bases align to TRBD1. The trim removed 4 bases at V and 0 bases at J, leaving 3 bases unmatched. Looked up from germline, CDR1 is MNHEY and CDR2 is SVGEGT. This CDR3 comprises 15 residues. CDR3 sequence: CASSWGQNSNQPQHF. The CDR3 bases are TGTGCCAGCAGTTGGGGACAGAATAGCAATCAGCCCCAGCATTTT.